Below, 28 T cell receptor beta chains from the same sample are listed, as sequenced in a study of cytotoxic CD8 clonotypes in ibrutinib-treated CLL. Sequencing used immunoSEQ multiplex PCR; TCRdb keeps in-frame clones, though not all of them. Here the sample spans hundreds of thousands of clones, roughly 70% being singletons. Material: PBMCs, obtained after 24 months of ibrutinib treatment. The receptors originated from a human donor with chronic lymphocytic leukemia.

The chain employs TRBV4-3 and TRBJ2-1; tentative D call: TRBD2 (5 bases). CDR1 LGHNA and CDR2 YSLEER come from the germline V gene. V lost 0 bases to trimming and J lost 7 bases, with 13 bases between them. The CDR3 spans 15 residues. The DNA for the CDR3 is TGCGCCAGCAGCCAAGAATTCGGACTCGCGAATGAGCAGTTCTTC. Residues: CASSQEFGLANEQFF.

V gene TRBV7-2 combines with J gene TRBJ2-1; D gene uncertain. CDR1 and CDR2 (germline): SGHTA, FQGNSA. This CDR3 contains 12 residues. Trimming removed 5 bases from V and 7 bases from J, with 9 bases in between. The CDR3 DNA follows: TGTGCCAGCAGCCTACTGATTAATGAGCAGTTCTTC. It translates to CASSLLINEQFF.

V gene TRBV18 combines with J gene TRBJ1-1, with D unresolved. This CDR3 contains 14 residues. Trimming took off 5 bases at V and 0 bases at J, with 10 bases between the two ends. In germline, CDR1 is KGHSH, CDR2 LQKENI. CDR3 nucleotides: TGTGCCAGCTCAGAAGGGTATGTGAACACTGAAGCTTTCTTT. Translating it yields CASSEGYVNTEAFF.

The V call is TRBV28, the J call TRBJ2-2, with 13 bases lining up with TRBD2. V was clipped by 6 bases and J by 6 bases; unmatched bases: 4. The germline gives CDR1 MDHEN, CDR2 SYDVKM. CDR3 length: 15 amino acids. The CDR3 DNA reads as TGTGCCAGCAGGTGGACTAGCGGGAGTTCCGGGGAGCTGTTTTTT. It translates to CASRWTSGSSGELFF.

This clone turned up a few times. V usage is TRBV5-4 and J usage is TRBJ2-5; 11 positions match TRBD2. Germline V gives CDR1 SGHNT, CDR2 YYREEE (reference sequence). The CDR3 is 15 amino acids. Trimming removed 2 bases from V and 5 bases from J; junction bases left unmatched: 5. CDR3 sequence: CASSFVLAGVETQYF. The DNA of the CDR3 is TGTGCCAGCAGCTTCGTACTAGCGGGAGTGGAGACCCAGTACTTC.

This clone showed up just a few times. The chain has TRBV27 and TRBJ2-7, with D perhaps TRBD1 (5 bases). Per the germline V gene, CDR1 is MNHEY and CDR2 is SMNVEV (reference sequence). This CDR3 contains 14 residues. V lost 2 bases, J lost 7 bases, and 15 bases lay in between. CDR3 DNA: TGTGCCAGCAGTTTACGCGGCAGGGTGGGGGAGCAGTACTTC. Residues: CASSLRGRVGEQYF.

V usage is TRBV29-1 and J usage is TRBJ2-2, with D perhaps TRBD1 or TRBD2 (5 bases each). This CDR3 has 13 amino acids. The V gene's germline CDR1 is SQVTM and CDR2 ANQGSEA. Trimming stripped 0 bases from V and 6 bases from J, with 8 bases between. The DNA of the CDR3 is TGCAGCGTTGAAGACCAGGGACCCGGGGAGCTGTTTTTT. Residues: CSVEDQGPGELFF.

DNA of the CDR3: TGTGCCAGTAGGCTACATCTCCCCGATCAGCCCCAGCATTTT. Translated: CASRLHLPDQPQHF. The chain carries TRBV19 and TRBJ1-5; no definite D call. With 6 bases removed from V and 5 bases from J, the gap between germline ends came to 14 bases. The V gene's germline CDR1 is LNHDA and CDR2 SQIVND (reference sequence). The CDR3 is 14 amino acids.

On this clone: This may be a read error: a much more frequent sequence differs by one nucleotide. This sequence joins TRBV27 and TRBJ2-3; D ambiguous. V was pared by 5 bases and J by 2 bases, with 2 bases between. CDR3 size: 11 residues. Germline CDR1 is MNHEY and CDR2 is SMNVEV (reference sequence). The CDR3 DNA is TGTGCCAGCAGTGACACAGATACGCAGTATTTT. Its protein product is CASSDTDTQYF.

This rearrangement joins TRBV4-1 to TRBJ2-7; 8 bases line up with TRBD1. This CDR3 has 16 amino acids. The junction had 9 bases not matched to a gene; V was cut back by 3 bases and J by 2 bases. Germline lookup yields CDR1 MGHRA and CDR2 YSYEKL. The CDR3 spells CASSHEDRAGAYEQYF. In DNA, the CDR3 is TGCGCCAGCAGCCATGAGGACAGGGCCGGAGCCTACGAGCAGTACTTC.

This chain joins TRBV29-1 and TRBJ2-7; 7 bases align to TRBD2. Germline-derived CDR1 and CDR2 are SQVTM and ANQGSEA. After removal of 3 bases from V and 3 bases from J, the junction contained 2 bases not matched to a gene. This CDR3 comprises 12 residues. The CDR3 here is CSVDSGGYEQYF. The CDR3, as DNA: TGCAGCGTTGATTCGGGGGGCTACGAGCAGTACTTC.

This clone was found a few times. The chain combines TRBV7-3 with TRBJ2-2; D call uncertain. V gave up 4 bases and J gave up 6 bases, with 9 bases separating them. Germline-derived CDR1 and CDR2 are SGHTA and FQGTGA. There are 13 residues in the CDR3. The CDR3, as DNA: TGTGCCAGCAGCTCTGACTCCGCCGGGGAGCTGTTTTTT. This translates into CASSSDSAGELFF.

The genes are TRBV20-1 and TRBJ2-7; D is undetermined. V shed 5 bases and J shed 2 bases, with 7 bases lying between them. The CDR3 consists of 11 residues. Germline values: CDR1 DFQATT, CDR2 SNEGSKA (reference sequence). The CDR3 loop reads CSASAPYEQYF. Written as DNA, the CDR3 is TGCAGTGCTTCCGCTCCCTACGAGCAGTACTTC.

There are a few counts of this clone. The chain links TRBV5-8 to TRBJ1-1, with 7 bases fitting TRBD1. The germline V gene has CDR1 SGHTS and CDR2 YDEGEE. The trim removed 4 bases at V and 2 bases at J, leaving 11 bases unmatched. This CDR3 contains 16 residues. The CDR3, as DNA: TGTGCCAGCAGCAATCCTATTGGGACAGCTAACACTGAAGCTTTCTTT. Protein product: CASSNPIGTANTEAFF.

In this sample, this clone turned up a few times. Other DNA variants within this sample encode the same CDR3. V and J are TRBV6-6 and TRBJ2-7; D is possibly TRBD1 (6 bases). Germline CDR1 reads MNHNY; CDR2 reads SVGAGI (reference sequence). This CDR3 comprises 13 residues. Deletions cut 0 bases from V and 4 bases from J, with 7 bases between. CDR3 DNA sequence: TGTGCCAGCAGTTACTCGAGGGGGTACGAGCAGTACTTC. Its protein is CASSYSRGYEQYF.

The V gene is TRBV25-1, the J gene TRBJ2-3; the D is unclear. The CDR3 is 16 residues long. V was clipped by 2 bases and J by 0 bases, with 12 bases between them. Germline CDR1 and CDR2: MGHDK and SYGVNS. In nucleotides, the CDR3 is TGTGCCAGCAGTGAACCTCAACCTACTAGCACAGATACGCAGTATTTT. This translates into CASSEPQPTSTDTQYF.

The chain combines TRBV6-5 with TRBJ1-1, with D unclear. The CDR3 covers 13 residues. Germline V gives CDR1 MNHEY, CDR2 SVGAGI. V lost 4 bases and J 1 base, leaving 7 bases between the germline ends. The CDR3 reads CASSLTGNTEAFF. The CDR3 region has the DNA TGTGCCAGCAGTTTAACTGGGAACACTGAAGCTTTCTTT.

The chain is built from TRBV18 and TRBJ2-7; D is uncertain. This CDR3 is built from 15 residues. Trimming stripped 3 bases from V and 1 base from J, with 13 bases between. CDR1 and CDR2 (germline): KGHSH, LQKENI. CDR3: CASSPIPDPSYEQYF. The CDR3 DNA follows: TGTGCCAGCTCACCGATTCCGGATCCTTCCTACGAGCAGTACTTC. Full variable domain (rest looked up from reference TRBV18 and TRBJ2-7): NAGVMQNPRHLVRRRGQEARLRCSPMKGHSHVYWYRQLPEEGLKFMVYLQKENIIDESGMPKERFSAEFPKEGPSILRIQQVVRGDSAAYFCASSPIPDPSYEQYFGPGTRLTVT.

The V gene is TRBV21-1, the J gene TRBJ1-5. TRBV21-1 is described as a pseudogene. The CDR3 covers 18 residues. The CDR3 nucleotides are TGTGCCAGCAGCAAAGGCCGGAGGGGCGAGGAGAGCAATCAGCCCCAGCATTTT. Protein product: CASSKGRRGEESNQPQHF.

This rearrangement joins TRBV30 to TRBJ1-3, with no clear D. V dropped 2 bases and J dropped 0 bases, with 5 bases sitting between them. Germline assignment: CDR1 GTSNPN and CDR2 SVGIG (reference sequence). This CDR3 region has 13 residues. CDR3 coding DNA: TGTGCCTGGAGTTGGAGCTCTGGAAACACCATATATTTT. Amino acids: CAWSWSSGNTIYF.

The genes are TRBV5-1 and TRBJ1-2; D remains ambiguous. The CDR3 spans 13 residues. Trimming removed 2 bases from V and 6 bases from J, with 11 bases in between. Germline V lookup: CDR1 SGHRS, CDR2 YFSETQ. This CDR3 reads CASSLRSKNGYTF. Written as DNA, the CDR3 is TGCGCCAGCAGCTTAAGAAGTAAGAATGGCTACACCTTC.

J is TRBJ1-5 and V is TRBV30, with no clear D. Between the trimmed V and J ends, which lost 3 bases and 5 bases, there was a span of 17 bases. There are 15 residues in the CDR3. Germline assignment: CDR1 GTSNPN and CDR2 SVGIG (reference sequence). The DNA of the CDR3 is TGTGCCTGGAGCCGAAGTGGGCAGGATTATCAGCCCCAGCATTTT. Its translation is CAWSRSGQDYQPQHF.

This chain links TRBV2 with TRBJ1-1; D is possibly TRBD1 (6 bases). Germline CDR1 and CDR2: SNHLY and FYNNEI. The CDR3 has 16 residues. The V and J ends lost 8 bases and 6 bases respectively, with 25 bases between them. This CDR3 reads CASGAGGRFGDAEAFF. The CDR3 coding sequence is TGTGCCAGCGGGGCCGGGGGGCGCTTTGGGGACGCTGAAGCTTTCTTT. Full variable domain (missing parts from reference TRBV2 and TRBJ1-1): EPEVTQTPSHQVTQMGQEVILRCVPISNHLYFYWYRQILGQKVEFLVSFYNNEISEKSEIFDDQFSVERPDGSNFTLKIRSTKLEDSAMYFCASGAGGRFGDAEAFFGQGTRLTVV.

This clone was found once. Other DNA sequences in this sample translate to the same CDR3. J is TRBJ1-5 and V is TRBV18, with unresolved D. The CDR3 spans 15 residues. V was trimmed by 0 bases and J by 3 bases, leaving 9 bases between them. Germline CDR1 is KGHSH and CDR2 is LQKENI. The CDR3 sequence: CASSPPGSSNQPQHF. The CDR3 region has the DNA TGTGCCAGCTCACCACCCGGCAGCTCCAATCAGCCCCAGCATTTT.

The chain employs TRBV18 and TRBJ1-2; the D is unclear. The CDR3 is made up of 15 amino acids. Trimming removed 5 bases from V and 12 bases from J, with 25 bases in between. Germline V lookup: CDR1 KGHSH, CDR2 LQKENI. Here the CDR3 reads CASSSSTSDGLLDTF. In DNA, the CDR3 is TGTGCCAGCTCATCCTCAACATCAGACGGGCTGCTAGACACCTTC.

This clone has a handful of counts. The CDR3 loop reads CAWDGNTGELFF. The DNA of the CDR3 is TGTGCCTGGGACGGAAACACCGGGGAGCTGTTTTTT. This chain uses TRBV30 with TRBJ2-2; no clear D gene. CDR3 length equals 12 residues. The V gene lost 5 bases and the J gene lost 2 bases, with 6 bases spanning the gap. CDR1 GTSNPN and CDR2 SVGIG come from the germline V gene (reference sequence).

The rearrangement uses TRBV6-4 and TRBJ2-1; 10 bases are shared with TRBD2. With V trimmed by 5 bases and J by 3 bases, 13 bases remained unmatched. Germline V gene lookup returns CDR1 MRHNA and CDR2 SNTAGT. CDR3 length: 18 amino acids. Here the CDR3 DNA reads TGTGCCAGCAGTCTTATCTGGACTAGCGGAGACCTCTACAATGAGCAGTTCTTC. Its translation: CASSLIWTSGDLYNEQFF.

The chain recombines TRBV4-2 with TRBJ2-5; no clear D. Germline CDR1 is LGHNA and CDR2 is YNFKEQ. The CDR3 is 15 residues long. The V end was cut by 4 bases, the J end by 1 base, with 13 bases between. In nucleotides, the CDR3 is TGTGCCAGCAGCCCCGGGCTCGCCCTCCAAGAGACCCAGTACTTC. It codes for CASSPGLALQETQYF.